The 20 T cell receptor beta chains listed next were all sequenced from one sample in a study of cytomegalovirus exposure and HLA in healthy donors. The PCR was carried out with 60 Vbeta primers and 13 Jbeta primers. Data came from immunoSEQ multiplex PCR; TCRdb stores just in-frame clones and leaves some out. The sample lists about 170,000 clones, about three quarters occurring once. The sequenced sample was PBMCs. These receptors were obtained from a female donor in good health and CMV-seronegative.

The chain carries TRBV7-6 and TRBJ1-1; D not resolved. The CDR3 is 12 amino acids. The germline V gene has CDR1 SGHVS and CDR2 FNYEAQ. V was shortened by 2 bases and J by 8 bases, with 9 bases between the two germline ends. The CDR3 loop reads CASSLLPEEAFF. The CDR3 DNA follows: TGTGCCAGCAGCTTATTGCCCGAGGAAGCTTTCTTT.

The rearrangement links TRBV14 to TRBJ2-1, with TRBD2 matching over 7 bases. This CDR3 has 15 amino acids. The V gene's germline CDR1 is SGHDN and CDR2 FVKESK. V was clipped by 4 bases and J by 0 bases; unmatched bases: 3. CDR3 in amino acids: CASSRAGDSYNEQFF. In DNA form, the CDR3 reads TGTGCCAGCAGCCGCGCGGGAGACTCCTACAATGAGCAGTTCTTC.

This chain uses TRBV18 with TRBJ1-1; D remains unclear. The CDR3 is made up of 15 amino acids. V was pared by 0 bases and J by 4 bases, with 12 bases between. Germline V gene data show CDR1 as KGHSH and CDR2 as LQKENI. The CDR3 bases are TGTGCCAGCTCACCACCTGGCGGGGAAGGCACTGAAGCTTTCTTT. This encodes CASSPPGGEGTEAFF.

This chain uses TRBV29-1 with TRBJ2-3; TRBD2 aligns across 8 bases. Germline CDR1 SQVTM, CDR2 ANQGSEA. CDR3 length: 13 residues. Unmatched junction bases numbered 4, after V lost 7 bases and J lost 1 base. This CDR3 reads CSAERGRTDTQYF. Written as DNA, the CDR3 is TGCAGCGCCGAGCGGGGGCGCACAGATACGCAGTATTTT.

The chain has TRBV5-1 and TRBJ2-1; D remains unclear. Germline-derived CDR1 and CDR2 are SGHRS and YFSETQ. The CDR3 has 12 residues. The V and J ends lost 1 base and 12 bases respectively, with 11 bases between them. CDR3 DNA: TGCGCCAGCAGCTTGACCCGGGTCGGGCAGTTCTTC. Translating it yields CASSLTRVGQFF.

In this sample, this clone turned up a few times. The rearrangement joins TRBV6-5 to TRBJ1-5, with D possibly TRBD1 on 6 matching bases. Trimming took 6 bases from V and 1 from J, leaving 13 bases between them. CDR1 MNHEY and CDR2 SVGAGI come from the germline V gene. The CDR3 has 15 residues. The CDR3 DNA sequence: TGTGCCAGCAGGAGGGGGATCCTAAGCAATCAGCCCCAGCATTTT. This codes for CASRRGILSNQPQHF.

This clone was detected only a few times. This chain connects TRBV6-5 to TRBJ2-7; 7 bases line up with TRBD2. The CDR3 has 14 amino acids. Germline trimming cut 5 bases from V and 2 bases from J; bases unmatched to any gene: 6. The germline gives CDR1 MNHEY, CDR2 SVGAGI. As DNA, the CDR3 is TGTGCCAGCAGTGAAGGGGAGGGCCCCTACGAGCAGTACTTC. The encoded protein is CASSEGEGPYEQYF.

This clone was recorded a few times. The rearrangement joins TRBV5-6 to TRBJ1-3; D is ambiguous. V lost 2 bases to trimming and J lost 0 bases, with 12 bases between them. There are 16 residues in the CDR3. Germline V lookup: CDR1 SGHDT, CDR2 YYEEEE. For the CDR3, the DNA is TGTGCCAGCAGCTTTACAGTGGGCATCTCTGGAAACACCATATATTTT. Its protein is CASSFTVGISGNTIYF.

This clone has just one count. The V call is TRBV29-1, the J call TRBJ1-1; 7 nucleotides agree with TRBD1. The CDR3 sequence is 15 residues long. Germline loops: CDR1 SQVTM, CDR2 ANQGSEA. The junction had 14 bases not matched to a gene; V was cut back by 5 bases and J by 5 bases. Written as DNA, the CDR3 is TGCAGCGTTCTCACCCCCCTAGGGGGCAGGACTGAAGCTTTCTTT. Protein product: CSVLTPLGGRTEAFF.

The rearrangement uses TRBV13 and TRBJ1-1; 7 bases are a match to TRBD1. CDR3 size: 15 residues. In germline, CDR1 is PRHDT, CDR2 FYEKMQ (reference sequence). J was trimmed by 0 bases and V by 4 bases; bases with no gene match: 5. The CDR3 DNA sequence: TGTGCCAGCAGCTCCCAGGGACAGATGAACACTGAAGCTTTCTTT. It translates to CASSSQGQMNTEAFF. The full variable domain, completed using reference TRBV13 and TRBJ1-1, is AAGVIQSPRHLIKEKRETATLKCYPIPRHDTVYWYQQGPGQDPQFLISFYEKMQSDKGSIPDRFSAQQFSDYHSELNMSSLELGDSALYFCASSSQGQMNTEAFFGQGTRLTVV.

The rearrangement uses TRBV19 and TRBJ1-5, with D uncertain. CDR1 LNHDA and CDR2 SQIVND come from the germline V gene (reference sequence). The length of the CDR3 is 14 residues. The V end lost 0 bases, the J end lost 5 bases, and 8 bases lay between the germline ends. The CDR3 is CASSIDHLDQPQHF. The CDR3 DNA reads as TGTGCCAGTAGTATAGATCACCTAGATCAGCCCCAGCATTTT.

The chain combines TRBV6-6 with TRBJ2-5; 7 bases align to TRBD1. Germline V gene sequence: CDR1 MNHNY, CDR2 SVGAGI (reference sequence). The J segment lost 7 bases and the V segment lost 0 bases, leaving 5 bases of the junction unmatched. The CDR3 loop spans 14 amino acids. CDR3 sequence reads: CASSYSGGPMTQYF. The CDR3, as DNA: TGTGCCAGCAGTTACTCAGGGGGCCCCATGACCCAGTACTTC.

This chain connects TRBV29-1 to TRBJ2-1, with TRBD2 matching over 13 bases. CDR3 size: 13 residues. The V gene end was trimmed by 4 bases and the J gene end by 15 bases; junction bases not matched to a gene: 9. Germline assignment: CDR1 SQVTM and CDR2 ANQGSEA. The CDR3 is CSVAELAGGWAFF. CDR3 DNA: TGCAGCGTTGCCGAACTAGCGGGAGGGTGGGCGTTCTTC.

The V gene is TRBV5-6, the J gene TRBJ2-7, with a possible D match to TRBD2 (5 bases). V lost 0 bases to trimming and J lost 2 bases, with 9 bases between them. The CDR3 is 14 amino acids. CDR1 and CDR2 from the germline V gene are SGHDT and YYEEEE. The CDR3 DNA is TGTGCCAGCAGCTTGGCCGGAGGCACCTACGAGCAGTACTTC. Residues: CASSLAGGTYEQYF.

The V and J genes are TRBV27 and TRBJ2-7, with 7 bases fitting TRBD2. The germline CDR1 and CDR2 sequences are MNHEY and SMNVEV (reference sequence). The CDR3 totals 17 residues. J lost 0 bases, V lost 5 bases, and 13 bases had no gene match. CDR3 sequence reads: CASSRRGGASSSYEQYF. The DNA for the CDR3 is TGTGCCAGCAGTCGACGCGGGGGTGCTTCGAGCTCCTACGAGCAGTACTTC.

V usage is TRBV2 and J usage is TRBJ1-2, with TRBD1 matching over 9 bases. Germline assignment: CDR1 SNHLY and CDR2 FYNNEI. J lost 4 bases, V lost 4 bases, and 4 bases had no gene match. There are 14 residues in the CDR3. CDR3 sequence (DNA): TGTGCCAGCAGTGTACAGGGGGCCTCCTATGGCTACACCTTC. It translates to CASSVQGASYGYTF. The variable domain in full, with the rest retrieved from reference TRBV2 and TRBJ1-2, is EPEVTQTPSHQVTQMGQEVILRCVPISNHLYFYWYRQILGQKVEFLVSFYNNEISEKSEIFDDQFSVERPDGSNFTLKIRSTKLEDSAMYFCASSVQGASYGYTFGSGTRLTVV.

Notes on this clone: Other DNA sequences in this specimen translate into the identical CDR3. The chain has TRBV5-1 and TRBJ2-3; 8 bases line up with TRBD2. This CDR3 has 16 amino acids. V was pared by 1 base and J by 1 base, with 5 bases of the junction left unmatched. Germline CDR1 reads SGHRS; CDR2 reads YFSETQ. The CDR3 DNA follows: TGCGCCAGCAGCTTGCTCACTAGCGGAGGCACAGATACGCAGTATTTT. It encodes CASSLLTSGGTDTQYF. Full variable domain (rest looked up from reference TRBV5-1 and TRBJ2-3): KAGVTQTPRYLIKTRGQQVTLSCSPISGHRSVSWYQQTPGQGLQFLFEYFSETQRNKGNFPGRFSGRQFSNSRSEMNVSTLELGDSALYLCASSLLTSGGTDTQYFGPGTRLTVL.

The rearrangement links TRBV7-9 to TRBJ1-3; 8 nucleotides agree with TRBD1. Per the germline V gene, CDR1 is SEHNR and CDR2 is FQNEAQ (reference sequence). With 7 bases clipped from V and 4 bases from J, the junction kept 18 bases outside the gene matches. The CDR3 loop spans 18 amino acids. As DNA, the CDR3 is TGTGCCAGCACCTTCAGGCGGCTCGGACAGGGAAGGGGAAACACCATATATTTT. This gives the protein CASTFRRLGQGRGNTIYF.

The chain joins TRBV11-2 to TRBJ2-7, with D maybe TRBD1 (6 bases). This CDR3 is built from 15 residues. The germline gives CDR1 SGHAT, CDR2 FQNNGV. V was cut by 1 base and J by 7 bases, with 17 bases left in between. CDR3 DNA sequence: TGTGCCAGCAGCTTAGGCCCCGGGACAACCCCTGAGCAGTACTTC. This sequence encodes CASSLGPGTTPEQYF. Full variable domain (outside the CDR3, taken from reference TRBV11-2 and TRBJ2-7): EAGVAQSPRYKIIEKRQSVAFWCNPISGHATLYWYQQILGQGPKLLIQFQNNGVVDDSQLPKDRFSAERLKGVDSTLKIQPAKLEDSAVYLCASSLGPGTTPEQYFGPGTRLTVT.

The count of this clone is one. J is TRBJ2-3 and V is TRBV9; D may be TRBD1 (6 bases). Trimming shortened V by 0 bases and J by 4 bases, and 9 bases separated the two germline ends. CDR3 length equals 14 residues. Germline CDR1 and CDR2: SGDLS and YYNGEE. The CDR3 region has the DNA TGTGCCAGCAGCGTAGCAGGGGACGCAGATACGCAGTATTTT. Translating gives CASSVAGDADTQYF.